These T cell receptor beta chains were read from a single sample in a study of T-cell reconstitution after alpha-beta-depleted transplantation in children. Each CDR3 protein gets one entry after TCRdb re-called the PCR reads with MiXCR. This table holds around 200,000 distinct CDR3 sequences, around 6.8% found once. Sequenced material: PBMCs from the stem cell graft donor, taken from the stem cell graft. These receptor sequences come from a human donor who donated a stem cell graft to a child with Wiskott-Aldrich syndrome. Each CDR3 is given with its conserved first and last residue. The order of the fields is D gene, V gene, clone size, J gene, CDR3 DNA, CDR3 protein. The D gene is left open where the match is weak. Not all rows give a size; the values are once, few, many and, for expanded clones, a class.

D gene: -; V gene: TRBV12-3/TRBV12-4; clone size: many; J gene: TRBJ2-3; CDR3 DNA: TGTGCCAGCAGGGCCTTTGGGCAGGGCAGGCCAGATACGCAGTATTTT; CDR3 protein: CASRAFGQGRPDTQYF
D gene: -; V gene: TRBV12-3/TRBV12-4; clone size: -; J gene: TRBJ2-3; CDR3 DNA: TGTGCCAGCAGTTTACCAACCCGGCACTCTGAGCGCCCCACAGATACGCAGTATTTT; CDR3 protein: CASSLPTRHSERPTDTQYF
D gene: -; V gene: TRBV5-1; clone size: many; J gene: TRBJ1-1; CDR3 DNA: TGCGCCAGCAGCTTGCAGACAGAGAACACTGAAGCTTTCTTT; CDR3 protein: CASSLQTENTEAFF
D gene: -; V gene: TRBV5-1; clone size: -; J gene: TRBJ2-1; CDR3 DNA: TGCGCCAGCAGAAAAGCGGACTCCTACAATGAGCAGTTCTTC; CDR3 protein: CASRKADSYNEQFF
D gene: TRBD1; V gene: TRBV10-3; clone size: few; J gene: TRBJ2-1; CDR3 DNA: TGTGCCATGGCCGGACAGGGCCCCGACAATGAGCAGTTCTTC; CDR3 protein: CAMAGQGPDNEQFF
D gene: -; V gene: TRBV29-1; clone size: many; J gene: TRBJ2-1; CDR3 DNA: TGCAGCGTTGAAGGGACGTATGGCTCCTACAATGAGCAGTTCTTC; CDR3 protein: CSVEGTYGSYNEQFF
D gene: -; V gene: TRBV4-2; clone size: many; J gene: TRBJ2-6; CDR3 DNA: TGTGCCAGCAGCCAAGGGGACACGAACTCTGGGGCCAACGTCCTGACTTTC; CDR3 protein: CASSQGDTNSGANVLTF
D gene: -; V gene: TRBV30; clone size: few; J gene: TRBJ2-2; CDR3 DNA: TGTGCCTGGGGAGGCGAGTTCGCGAACACCGGGGAGCTGTTTTTT; CDR3 protein: CAWGGEFANTGELFF
D gene: TRBD1; V gene: TRBV4-1; clone size: many; J gene: TRBJ2-7; CDR3 DNA: TGCGCCAGCAGCCCAAATTGGGACAGCTACTACGAGCAGTACTTC; CDR3 protein: CASSPNWDSYYEQYF
D gene: -; V gene: TRBV6-1; clone size: -; J gene: TRBJ2-7; CDR3 DNA: TGTGCCAGCAGTAGCCCTTTGGGGAGGCGCGAGCAGTACTTC; CDR3 protein: CASSSPLGRREQYF
D gene: -; V gene: TRBV5-1; clone size: many; J gene: TRBJ2-1; CDR3 DNA: TGCGCCAGCTCACCCTCGGCCACCTCCTACAATGAGCAGTTCTTC; CDR3 protein: CASSPSATSYNEQFF
D gene: TRBD2; V gene: TRBV12-3/TRBV12-4; clone size: few; J gene: TRBJ2-7; CDR3 DNA: TGTGCCAGCAGTTTACCCCCCTCCAGGACTAGCGGAAGCCCAATCTACGAGCAGTACTTC; CDR3 protein: CASSLPPSRTSGSPIYEQYF
D gene: -; V gene: TRBV15; clone size: many; J gene: TRBJ1-5; CDR3 DNA: TGTGCCACCAGCAGAGTCGGTCCTCGGGGGGATCAGCCCCAGCATTTT; CDR3 protein: CATSRVGPRGDQPQHF
D gene: TRBD1; V gene: TRBV25-1; clone size: many; J gene: TRBJ1-5; CDR3 DNA: TGTGCCAGCATAGGAAGGACAGGGAGCAATCAGCCCCAGCATTTT; CDR3 protein: CASIGRTGSNQPQHF
D gene: TRBD1; V gene: TRBV24-1; clone size: many; J gene: TRBJ2-2; CDR3 DNA: TGTGCCACAGCTACAGGGGACCTCACCGGGGAGCTGTTTTTT; CDR3 protein: CATATGDLTGELFF
D gene: -; V gene: TRBV14; clone size: -; J gene: TRBJ1-2; CDR3 DNA: TGTGCCAGCAGCCAAGTCAGGGACCTCTATGGCTACACCTTC; CDR3 protein: CASSQVRDLYGYTF
D gene: -; V gene: TRBV6-2/TRBV6-3; clone size: many; J gene: TRBJ1-5; CDR3 DNA: TGTGCCAGCAGGACAGTGAATAGCAATCAGCCCCAGCATTTT; CDR3 protein: CASRTVNSNQPQHF
D gene: -; V gene: TRBV20-1; clone size: many; J gene: TRBJ2-5; CDR3 DNA: TGCAGTGCTAGTTACCAGTCGGAGACCCAGTACTTC; CDR3 protein: CSASYQSETQYF
D gene: -; V gene: TRBV10-3; clone size: many; J gene: TRBJ1-1; CDR3 DNA: TGTGCCATCAGTGAAGGAGGGGCGCTTATCACTGAAGCTTTCTTT; CDR3 protein: CAISEGGALITEAFF
D gene: -; V gene: TRBV5-6; clone size: many; J gene: TRBJ1-2; CDR3 DNA: TGTGCCAGCAGCTTTGGCTCAGCCTATGGCTACACCTTC; CDR3 protein: CASSFGSAYGYTF
D gene: -; V gene: TRBV12-3/TRBV12-4; clone size: -; J gene: TRBJ2-3; CDR3 DNA: TGTGCCAGCAGCCCACGAACTAGCAGGGGCACAGATACGCAGTATTTT; CDR3 protein: CASSPRTSRGTDTQYF
D gene: TRBD1; V gene: TRBV27; clone size: many; J gene: TRBJ1-2; CDR3 DNA: TGTGCCAGCAGTCCCGGGACAGGGATTTATGGCTACACCTTC; CDR3 protein: CASSPGTGIYGYTF